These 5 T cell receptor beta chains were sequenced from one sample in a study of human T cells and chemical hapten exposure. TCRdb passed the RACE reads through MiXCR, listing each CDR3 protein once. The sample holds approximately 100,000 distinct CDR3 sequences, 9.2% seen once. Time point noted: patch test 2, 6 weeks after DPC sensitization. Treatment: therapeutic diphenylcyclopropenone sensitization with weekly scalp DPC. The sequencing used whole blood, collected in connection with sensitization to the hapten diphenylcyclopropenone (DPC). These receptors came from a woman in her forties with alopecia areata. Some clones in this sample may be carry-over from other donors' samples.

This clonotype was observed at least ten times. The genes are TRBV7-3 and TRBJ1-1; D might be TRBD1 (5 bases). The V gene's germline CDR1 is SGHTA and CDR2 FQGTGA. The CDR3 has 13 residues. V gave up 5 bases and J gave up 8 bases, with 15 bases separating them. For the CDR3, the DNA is TGTGCCAGCAGCAGGGACGGTTATAAGGAAGCTTTCTTT. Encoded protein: CASSRDGYKEAFF.

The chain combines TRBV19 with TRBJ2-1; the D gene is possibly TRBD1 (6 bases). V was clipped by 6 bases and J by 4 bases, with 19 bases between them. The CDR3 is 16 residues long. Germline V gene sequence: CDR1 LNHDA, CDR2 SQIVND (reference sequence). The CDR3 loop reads CASSPTGQGWYNEQFF. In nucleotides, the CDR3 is TGTGCCAGTAGCCCCACAGGGCAAGGATGGTACAATGAGCAGTTCTTC.

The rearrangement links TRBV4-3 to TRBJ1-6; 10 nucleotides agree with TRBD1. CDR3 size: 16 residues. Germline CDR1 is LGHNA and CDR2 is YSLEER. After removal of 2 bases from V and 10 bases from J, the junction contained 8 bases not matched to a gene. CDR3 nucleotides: TGCGCCAGCAGCCAATTCAGCCGGGACAGGGGATCACCCCTCCACTTT. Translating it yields CASSQFSRDRGSPLHF.

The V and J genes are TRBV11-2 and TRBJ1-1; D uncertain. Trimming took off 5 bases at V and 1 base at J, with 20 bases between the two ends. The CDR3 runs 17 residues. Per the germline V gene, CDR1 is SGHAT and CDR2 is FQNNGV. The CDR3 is CASSAPGPRRWNTEAFF. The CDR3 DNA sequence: TGTGCCAGCAGCGCACCGGGCCCCCGAAGGTGGAACACTGAAGCTTTCTTT.

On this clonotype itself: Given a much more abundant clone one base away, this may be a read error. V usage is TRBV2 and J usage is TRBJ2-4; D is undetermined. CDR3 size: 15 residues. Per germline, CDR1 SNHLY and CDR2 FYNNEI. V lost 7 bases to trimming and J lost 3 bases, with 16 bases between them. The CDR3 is CASNERIVGKNIQYF. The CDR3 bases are TGTGCCAGCAATGAGAGGATAGTGGGCAAAAACATTCAGTACTTC.